This TCR beta chain was sequenced for a study of memory CD4+ T cells and cytomegalovirus serostatus. Study-wide background: This sample comes from healthy Belgian adults, 9 CMV seropositive, 20 to 25 seronegative.

The germline CDR1 and CDR2 sequences are KGHSH and LQKENI. This CDR3 is 17 amino acids long. The J segment lost 6 bases and the V segment lost 3 bases, leaving 12 bases of the junction unmatched. General study results and limits: Repertoires predicted CMV serostatus with median bootstrapped AUC of approximately 0.95.

Single viable CD3+CD4+CD8-CD45RO+ cells were sorted as the memory CD4+ T cells. Concerning this clone itself: Antigen unknown.

Per the original data handling: Out-of-frame sequences were removed, leaving 2 million to 2.5 million distinct TCRbeta sequences. The data were produced by immunoSEQ multiplex PCR, yet TCRdb's version contains in-frame clones alone and is incomplete. D and trimming were read from the DNA, whereas the V and J calls and clone size are those reported in that table. The table has 45,000 to 55,000 clones, around 78% seen once. The sequenced sample consisted of memory CD4+ T cells from blood. This receptor was identified in an adult in good health and CMV-seronegative. The V and J genes are TRBV18 and TRBJ2-5; 11 bases match TRBD2. The CDR3 DNA is TGTGCCAGCTCACCCCCAAATAGCGGGAGGGCCGAGAAGACCCAGTACTTC. Encoded protein: CASSPPNSGRAEKTQYF.